Listed here are 23 T cell receptor beta chains from one sample, sequenced in a study of CXCR3-negative and CXCR3-positive naive CD8 T cells. These receptors are not linked to any known antigen. The TRB cDNA libraries were prepared by 5' RACE with UMI labels. From its re-call of the 5' RACE reads, TCRdb lists each CDR3 protein once, without DNA. The data show some 99,000 distinct CDR3 sequences, and the top ten clones hold about 1%. Study outcomes and limitations: Greater hydrophobicity was found in TRB CDR3s of CXCR3-positive naive cells than of CXCR3-negative naive cells.

Sequenced sample: naive CXCR3+ CD8+ T cells from blood. The subset: CD45RO-CCR7+CD27+CD95- naive CD8+ T cells expressing CXCR3 (TNR3+). These receptors came from a human donor in good health. Some clones in this sample may be carry-over from other donors' samples.

This chain uses TRBV12-3 or TRBV12-4 with TRBJ2-1; TCRdb's assignment of TRBD1 cannot be checked, as there is no DNA. This CDR3 has 16 residues. The CDR3 sequence is CASSPPGGESYNEQFF.

This chain connects TRBV7-2 to TRBJ1-2; TCRdb outputs TRBD1, but without DNA this stays unchecked. Germline values: CDR1 SGHTA, CDR2 FQGNSA. CDR3 length: 17 residues. CDR3 in amino acids: CASSFSLGAVDFYGYTF.

J is TRBJ1-2 and V is TRBV7-8; without DNA, the TCRdb call of TRBD1 cannot be checked. The CDR3 spans 13 residues. Germline V gives CDR1 SGHVS, CDR2 FQNEAQ. This CDR3 reads CASSLDFTGGYTF.

This chain connects TRBV14 to TRBJ2-7; TCRdb designates TRBD1, a call that cannot be tested without DNA. This CDR3 has 14 residues. Germline lookup yields CDR1 SGHDN and CDR2 FVKESK. The CDR3 loop is CASSQDGDLGEQYF. The whole variable domain, filled in from reference TRBV14 and TRBJ2-7, reads EAGVTQFPSHSVIEKGQTVTLRCDPISGHDNLYWYRRVMGKEIKFLLHFVKESKQDESGMPNNRFLAERTGGTYSTLKVQPAELEDSGVYFCASSQDGDLGEQYFGPGTRLTVT.

The chain employs TRBV12-3 or TRBV12-4 and TRBJ1-1; TCRdb picks TRBD1, but there is no DNA to check that call. The CDR3 totals 14 residues. The CDR3 region is CASSFYRGLTEAFF.

The V call is TRBV7-2, the J call TRBJ2-3. The germline gives CDR1 SGHTA, CDR2 FQGNSA. This CDR3 is 15 amino acids long. The CDR3 sequence: CASSFDTIPTDTQYF.

V usage is TRBV29-1 and J usage is TRBJ1-1; TCRdb's D call of TRBD1 is untestable without DNA. Germline CDR1 and CDR2: SQVTM and ANQGSEA. This CDR3 has 14 amino acids. The CDR3 protein is CSPETPTGAGEASF.

V and J are TRBV20-1 and TRBJ2-1; TCRdb designates TRBD1, a call that cannot be tested without DNA. CDR3 length equals 15 residues. Germline V gene lookup returns CDR1 DFQATT and CDR2 SNEGSKA (reference sequence). CDR3 protein: CSASDRGYPYNEQFF.

V usage is TRBV2 and J usage is TRBJ2-7; TCRdb reports TRBD1, a call that lacks DNA to check it against. The CDR3 has 11 amino acids. CDR1 and CDR2 from the germline V gene are SNHLY and FYNNEI. The CDR3 here is CARRQGYEQYF.

The rearrangement joins TRBV20-1 to TRBJ2-1; the TRBD2 assignment by TCRdb is unverifiable without DNA. Per germline, CDR1 DFQATT and CDR2 SNEGSKA (reference sequence). This CDR3 has 15 residues. Here the CDR3 reads CSATRTSGGIDEQFF.

The chain is built from TRBV4-1 and TRBJ2-5. This CDR3 has 15 amino acids. Germline assignment: CDR1 MGHRA and CDR2 YSYEKL. CDR3 protein: CASSQDPVLQETQYF.

V usage is TRBV18 and J usage is TRBJ1-4; the TCRdb D gene call, TRBD1, has no DNA to confirm it. This CDR3 contains 17 residues. Per germline, CDR1 KGHSH and CDR2 LQKENI. CDR3 protein: CASSPDSHPATNEKLFF. The entire variable domain, with the rest obtained from reference TRBV18 and TRBJ1-4, is as follows: NAGVMQNPRHLVRRRGQEARLRCSPMKGHSHVYWYRQLPEEGLKFMVYLQKENIIDESGMPKERFSAEFPKEGPSILRIQQVVRGDSAAYFCASSPDSHPATNEKLFFGSGTQLSVL.

V gene TRBV18 combines with J gene TRBJ2-5. The CDR3 extends over 16 amino acids. CDR1 is KGHSH and CDR2 is LQKENI in the germline V gene. CDR3 sequence reads: CASSPWENDDQETQYF.

V usage is TRBV7-2 and J usage is TRBJ2-6. Germline lookup yields CDR1 SGHTA and CDR2 FQGNSA. The CDR3 runs 14 residues. The CDR3 here is CARQGVGGANVLTF.

The chain carries TRBV12-3 or TRBV12-4 and TRBJ2-5; there is no DNA to check the TCRdb D call of TRBD2. The length of the CDR3 is 16 residues. CDR3 protein: CASNPLAGGPQETQYF.

The rearrangement links TRBV7-9 to TRBJ1-1; with no DNA, the TCRdb D assignment of TRBD1 cannot be verified. Germline V gene sequence: CDR1 SEHNR, CDR2 FQNEAQ (reference sequence). The CDR3 runs 15 residues. The CDR3 reads CASSPPRRMNTEAFF.

The chain uses TRBV7-9 and TRBJ2-1; the D call from TCRdb, TRBD2, cannot be confirmed without DNA. The CDR3 extends over 16 amino acids. The V gene's germline CDR1 is SEHNR and CDR2 FQNEAQ (reference sequence). CDR3 in amino acids: CASSLDLAWDGVLQFF. Full variable domain (missing parts from reference TRBV7-9 and TRBJ2-1): DTGVSQNPRHKITKRGQNVTFRCDPISEHNRLYWYRQTLGQGPEFLTYFQNEAQLEKSRLLSDRFSAERPKGSFSTLEIQRTEQGDSAMYLCASSLDLAWDGVLQFFGPGTRLTVL.

The chain has TRBV20-1 and TRBJ2-7. The CDR3 is 16 amino acids. CDR1 and CDR2 from the germline V gene are DFQATT and SNEGSKA (reference sequence). CDR3 loop: CSAREGVVGSSYEQYF.

J is TRBJ1-1 and V is TRBV24-1. Germline lookup yields CDR1 KGHDR and CDR2 SFDVKD. This CDR3 region has 13 residues. CDR3 residues: CATSDGFGSEAFF.

The chain carries TRBV29-1 and TRBJ1-1. The V gene's germline CDR1 is SQVTM and CDR2 ANQGSEA. The length of the CDR3 is 13 residues. The CDR3 sequence: CSVDLGNPAEAFF.

V usage is TRBV7-6 and J usage is TRBJ2-1; TCRdb's D gene call, TRBD1, goes unchecked for lack of DNA. The germline V gene encodes CDR1 SGHVS and CDR2 FNYEAQ. The CDR3 is 15 amino acids. The CDR3 loop is CASSPRVGEYNEQFF.

The chain links TRBV20-1 to TRBJ2-7; lacking DNA, the TRBD1 call made by TCRdb goes unchecked. Germline V lookup: CDR1 DFQATT, CDR2 SNEGSKA (reference sequence). The CDR3 consists of 14 residues. The CDR3 sequence: CSAREGGPYYEQYF.

The chain recombines TRBV7-9 with TRBJ1-2; TCRdb proposes TRBD1, but this gene call is untestable without DNA. This CDR3 has 16 residues. CDR1 is SEHNR and CDR2 is FQNEAQ in the germline V gene (reference sequence). CDR3 protein: CASSLVSLGDDYGYTF.